What follows are 12 T cell receptor beta chains derived from one specimen sequenced in a study of cytomegalovirus exposure and HLA in healthy donors. This PCR relied on a set of 60 Vbeta primers and 13 Jbeta primers. Generated by immunoSEQ multiplex PCR, the TCRdb table keeps only in-frame clones and is missing some. The sample has about 180,000 clones, 60% to 85% seen once. The sample comprised PBMCs. All receptors derive from a male donor in good health and CMV-seronegative.

V is TRBV2 and J is TRBJ2-5; D remains unclear. Germline CDR1 reads SNHLY; CDR2 reads FYNNEI. Between the trimmed V and J ends, which lost 4 bases and 5 bases, there was a span of 8 bases. This CDR3 is 12 amino acids long. As DNA, the CDR3 is TGTGCCAGCAGTGTTCCTTTCGAGACCCAGTACTTC. As protein: CASSVPFETQYF.

The rearrangement links TRBV9 to TRBJ1-1, with D possibly being TRBD1 (6 bases). V lost 2 bases to trimming and J lost 7 bases, with 12 bases between them. This CDR3 spans 13 amino acids. CDR1 SGDLS and CDR2 YYNGEE come from the germline V gene. The CDR3 loop is CASSVRGMGEAFF. CDR3 bases: TGTGCCAGCAGCGTTAGGGGGATGGGTGAAGCTTTCTTT.

The CDR3 nucleotides are TGTGCCAGCAGCTTGGATGGGGGGGCCTATGGCTACACCTTC. As protein: CASSLDGGAYGYTF. The V call is TRBV7-6, the J call TRBJ1-2, with a weak D call TRBD1 (6 bases). The length of the CDR3 is 14 residues. Germline CDR1 reads SGHVS; CDR2 reads FNYEAQ. V lost 3 bases, J lost 4 bases, and 12 bases lay in between.

The table lists this clone with a few counts. The rearrangement uses TRBV6-6 and TRBJ2-1, with 13 bases that match TRBD2. The CDR3 loop spans 13 amino acids. V trimming: 8 bases; J trimming: 7 bases; junction bases outside the gene matches: 2. Germline CDR1 and CDR2: MNHNY and SVGAGI (reference sequence). CDR3 residues: CASGLAGENEQFF. DNA for the CDR3: TGTGCCAGCGGACTAGCGGGAGAGAATGAGCAGTTCTTC.

The table lists this clone with a few counts. The chain has TRBV30 and TRBJ2-3; D possibly corresponds to TRBD1 (6 bases). This CDR3 contains 16 residues. CDR1 is GTSNPN, CDR2 SVGIG, per germline (reference sequence). Trimming removed 2 bases at V and 0 bases at J, with 15 bases between. Here the CDR3 reads CAWSFGQGHSTDTQYF. The CDR3 nucleotides are TGTGCCTGGAGTTTTGGGCAGGGACATAGCACAGATACGCAGTATTTT.

The rearrangement links TRBV27 to TRBJ1-1; tentatively, D is TRBD1 (6 bases). V was shortened by 6 bases and J by 7 bases, with 15 bases between the two germline ends. Germline lookup yields CDR1 MNHEY and CDR2 SMNVEV (reference sequence). There are 13 residues in the CDR3. CDR3 sequence reads: CASRGEGVSEAFF. The CDR3 DNA reads as TGTGCCAGCAGGGGGGAGGGGGTCAGTGAAGCTTTCTTT.

This rearrangement joins TRBV28 to TRBJ1-2; 11 positions agree with TRBD1. The germline CDR1 and CDR2 sequences are MDHEN and SYDVKM. CDR3 length: 15 residues. V shed 6 bases, J shed 4 bases, and the junction held 7 bases outside the gene matches. CDR3 in amino acids: CASSMGQGVIYGYTF. DNA of the CDR3: TGTGCCAGCAGCATGGGACAGGGGGTCATCTATGGCTACACCTTC.

The chain employs TRBV25-1 and TRBJ2-1, with 9 bases that match TRBD2. Germline-derived CDR1 and CDR2 are MGHDK and SYGVNS. The CDR3 is 15 amino acids. The ends lost 6 bases at V and 6 bases at J; junction bases unmatched: 9. The CDR3 DNA reads TGTGCCAGCAGCCTAGAGGGACTAGCTTCCAATGAGCAGTTCTTC. Its protein is CASSLEGLASNEQFF. Variable domain in full (rest from reference TRBV25-1 and TRBJ2-1): EADIYQTPRYLVIGTGKKITLECSQTMGHDKMYWYQQDPGMELHLIHYSYGVNSTEKGDLSSESTVSRIRTEHFPLTLESARPSHTSQYLCASSLEGLASNEQFFGPGTRLTVL.

This clone was recorded a few times. V usage is TRBV2 and J usage is TRBJ1-5; possible D gene TRBD1, 6 bases. Germline lookup yields CDR1 SNHLY and CDR2 FYNNEI. Trimming shortened V by 2 bases and J by 16 bases, and 18 bases separated the two germline ends. This CDR3 contains 13 residues. The CDR3 sequence is CASSEHLGQDRHF. In DNA form, the CDR3 reads TGTGCCAGCAGTGAACATTTGGGGCAGGACAGACATTTT.

This clone came up a few times. V and J are TRBV6-1 and TRBJ1-5, with TRBD1 matching 7 bases. The CDR3 covers 16 residues. The germline CDR1 and CDR2 sequences are MNHNS and SASEGT. The V segment lost 0 bases and the J segment 7 bases; nucleotides outside the gene matches: 9. The CDR3: CASSEAQAGGRQPQHF. For the CDR3, the DNA is TGTGCCAGCAGTGAAGCGCAGGCAGGGGGGCGACAGCCCCAGCATTTT.

The CDR3 bases are TGCACCAGCAGCCAAGAAACTTACCCCTCTGGAAACACCATATATTTT. Translating it yields CTSSQETYPSGNTIYF. This chain links TRBV1 with TRBJ1-3. TRBV1 is annotated as a pseudogene. CDR3 size: 16 residues.

The V call is TRBV7-8, the J call TRBJ2-7; 9 nucleotides match TRBD1. The CDR3 is 17 amino acids. V dropped 1 base and J dropped 4; count of bases not matched to a gene: 11. Germline CDR1 reads SGHVS; CDR2 reads FQNEAQ. CDR3 sequence reads: CASSLVSGGTGLYEQYF. The CDR3 bases are TGTGCCAGCAGCTTAGTTTCAGGAGGGACAGGGTTGTACGAGCAGTACTTC.